In its sample, the clone carrying this T cell receptor beta chain was seen many times. The antigen is not known. The time point denotes: newly diagnosed GD, antithyroid drugs for less than 3 months. With RNA extracted from PBMCs as input, the TCR library was made. This entry belongs to a study of regulatory T cells in long-lasting Graves disease. General study points: Under persistent disease, TRBV28, TRBJ1-2 and TRBJ2-5 were used preferentially.

The CDR3 spans 14 residues. V lost 10 bases, J lost 7 bases, and 20 bases lay in between. HTBI primers from iRepertoire and Arm-PCR of CDR3 regions yielded the TCR beta libraries. MiXCR, applied by TCRdb to the multiplex PCR reads, yields one record per CDR3 protein. The sample shows about 540,000 distinct CDR3 sequences, around an eighth of them seen only once. The sample was also linked to a second study, of T cells in Graves' hyperthyroidism and ophthalmopathy.

This TCR was recovered from a man younger than 40 with Graves disease. V is TRBV12-3 or TRBV12-4 and J is TRBJ2-1, with D possibly matching TRBD2 (5 bases). Sequencing used peripheral blood mononuclear cells (PBMCs), obtained at new diagnosis, from a patient treated with antithyroid drugs. In DNA form, the CDR3 reads TGTGCCACCACCGGGGTCAAAAATAGGAATGAGCAGTTCTTC. This translates into CATTGVKNRNEQFF.